A selection of T cell receptor beta chains follows, all from one sample in a study of blood T cell repertoires in COVID-19. Clones were sequenced by immunoSEQ multiplex PCR, and TCRdb holds only the in-frame ones, with some missing. This table holds around 300,000 clones, about 93% found once. Sequenced input: peripheral blood. These receptors all stem from a woman aged 30 to 39 with COVID-19, enrolled during active disease. CDR3s include the opening cysteine and the closing phenylalanine or tryptophan. D genes are given only for firm matches. The size entry is marked missing in some rows and otherwise reads once, few, many or a size class.

j_gene,v_gene,abundance,d_gene,CDR3aa,CDR3nt
TRBJ1-4,TRBV2,.,.,CASSALEKLFF,TGTGCCAGCAGTGCTCTTGAAAAACTGTTTTTT
TRBJ1-5,TRBV7-2,.,TRBD1,CASSPGQTILTQHF,TGTGCCAGCAGCCCGGGACAGACTATCTTGACCCAGCATTTT
TRBJ2-7,TRBV4-2,.,TRBD1,CASSQDIPDRGSSYEQYF,TGTGCCAGCAGCCAAGATATCCCGGACAGGGGAAGCTCCTACGAGCAGTACTTC
TRBJ2-3,TRBV11-3,.,.,CASSPGLTDTQYF,TGTGCCAGCAGCCCGGGACTTACAGATACGCAGTATTTT
TRBJ2-3,TRBV6-2/TRBV6-3,.,.,CASSLSVASTDTQYF,TGTGCCAGCAGCCTAAGCGTTGCTAGCACAGATACGCAGTATTTT
TRBJ1-5,TRBV27,.,.,CASRALGNQPQHF,TGTGCCAGCAGGGCCCTGGGCAATCAGCCCCAGCATTTT
TRBJ1-2,TRBV24-1,once,TRBD1,CATSGTGSHYGYTF,TGTGCCACCAGTGGGACAGGGAGCCACTATGGCTACACCTTC
TRBJ1-6,TRBV30,.,.,CAWSRDSYNSPLHF,TGTGCCTGGAGTCGGGACTCCTATAATTCACCCCTCCACTTT
TRBJ2-5,TRBV7-2,.,.,CASSLVLETQYF,TGTGCCAGCAGCTTAGTATTGGAGACCCAGTACTTC
TRBJ2-7,TRBV4-1,.,TRBD2,CASSQEGGSGSNYEQYF,TGCGCCAGCAGCCAAGAAGGTGGGAGCGGGAGTAACTACGAGCAGTACTTC
TRBJ2-7,TRBV3-1/TRBV3-2,.,.,CASTRHHLSYEQYF,TGTGCCAGCACCCGACACCACCTCTCCTACGAGCAGTACTTC
TRBJ1-5,TRBV7-8,.,.,CASSPYNQPQHF,TGTGCCAGCAGCCCTTACAATCAGCCCCAGCATTTT
TRBJ2-3,TRBV6-5,.,.,CASSPDAADTQYF,TGTGCCAGCAGCCCCGACGCGGCAGATACGCAGTATTTT
TRBJ2-7,TRBV6-2/TRBV6-3,few,.,CASSRQVYYEQYF,TGTGCCAGCAGTCGACAGGTTTACTACGAGCAGTACTTC
TRBJ1-2,TRBV10-3,.,TRBD1,CAATSDRVYGYTF,TGTGCCGCAACCTCAGACAGGGTTTATGGCTACACCTTC
TRBJ2-5,TRBV27,.,.,CASSGDSGETQYF,TGTGCCAGCAGCGGGGACTCCGGGGAGACCCAGTACTTC
TRBJ2-1,TRBV2,.,.,CASSTTANEQFF,TGTGCCAGCAGTACAACAGCCAATGAGCAGTTCTTC
TRBJ2-1,TRBV5-1,.,.,CASSPDRFDSYEQFF,TGCGCCAGCAGTCCTGACAGGTTTGATAGTTATGAGCAGTTCTTC
TRBJ1-1,TRBV4-3,.,.,CASSHTRSAAEAFF,TGCGCCAGCAGCCACACCCGGAGTGCAGCTGAAGCTTTCTTT
TRBJ1-1,TRBV4-1,.,.,CASSHGFLQRGEAFF,TGCGCCAGCAGCCATGGTTTTTTGCAACGCGGTGAAGCTTTCTTT
TRBJ1-4,TRBV30,.,TRBD1,CAWSPGTATNEKLFF,TGTGCCTGGAGTCCCGGGACAGCAACTAATGAAAAACTGTTTTTT
TRBJ2-4,TRBV25-1,.,.,CASSANENIQYF,TGTGCCAGCAGTGCTAATGAAAACATTCAGTACTTC
TRBJ1-1,TRBV9,.,TRBD1,CASSGQGTEAFF,TGTGCCAGCAGCGGACAGGGCACTGAAGCTTTCTTT
TRBJ2-2,TRBV5-4,.,TRBD1,CASTLGTGTTGELFF,TGTGCCAGCACCCTAGGGACAGGGACCACCGGGGAGCTGTTTTTT
TRBJ1-1,TRBV6-5,.,TRBD1,CASRSGQADTEAFF,TGTGCCAGCAGATCGGGACAGGCGGACACTGAAGCTTTCTTT
TRBJ2-3,TRBV28,.,.,CASSLWGRWGESSSTDTQYF,TGTGCCAGCAGTTTATGGGGGAGGTGGGGTGAGTCTTCTAGCACAGATACGCAGTATTTT
TRBJ1-5,TRBV30,.,TRBD1,CAWRTGSGGNQPQHF,TGTGCCTGGCGGACAGGGTCTGGGGGCAATCAGCCCCAGCATTTT
TRBJ1-3,TRBV5-8,.,.,CASSFAGYTIYF,TGTGCCAGCAGCTTCGCGGGGTATACCATATATTTT
TRBJ1-2,TRBV9,few,TRBD1,CASSYRDREGDGYTF,TGTGCCAGCAGCTACCGGGACAGGGAAGGAGATGGCTACACCTTC
TRBJ1-2,TRBV15,.,.,CATSILRGLGGYTF,TGTGCCACCAGCATCCTTCGGGGATTGGGAGGCTACACCTTC
TRBJ1-6,TRBV9,.,.,CASSSRDSRGSPLHF,TGTGCCAGCAGCTCCCGGGATTCGAGGGGGTCACCCCTCCACTTT
TRBJ2-7,TRBV7-6,once,TRBD2,CASSSGRAGTEQYF,TGTGCCAGCAGTAGCGGGAGGGCCGGAACCGAGCAGTACTTC
TRBJ2-2,TRBV2,.,.,CASSGSRAGRTGELFF,TGTGCCAGCAGCGGAAGCCGCGCGGGTAGAACCGGGGAGCTGTTTTTT
TRBJ2-3,TRBV7-8,.,TRBD2,CASSSLAPRGRAAGTQYF,TGTGCCAGCAGCTCCCTAGCTCCTCGGGGGAGGGCCGCGGGTACGCAGTATTTT
TRBJ2-2,TRBV7-6,.,TRBD2,CASSRRPGGDTGELFF,TGTGCCAGCAGCCGGAGACCGGGAGGGGACACCGGGGAGCTGTTTTTT
TRBJ2-1,TRBV5-1,once,TRBD2,CASSLNSGSRFF,TGCGCCAGCAGCTTGAATAGCGGGAGTAGGTTCTTC
TRBJ2-1,TRBV28,.,TRBD2,CASKVRGLAGENEQFF,TGTGCCAGCAAAGTGAGGGGCCTAGCGGGAGAAAATGAGCAGTTCTTC
TRBJ1-1,TRBV7-3,.,.,CASSPQVENTEAFF,TGTGCCAGCAGCCCACAGGTGGAGAACACTGAAGCTTTCTTT
TRBJ2-1,TRBV7-2,.,.,CASSLGVNEQFF,TGTGCCAGCAGCTTAGGCGTTAATGAGCAGTTCTTC
TRBJ1-6,TRBV7-3,.,.,CASSLQGQGSTPLHF,TGTGCCAGCAGCTTACAGGGGCAGGGGTCGACACCCCTCCACTTT
TRBJ2-2,TRBV6-6,.,.,CASRSPRVNTGELFF,TGTGCCAGCAGGTCCCCGCGGGTGAACACCGGGGAGCTGTTTTTT